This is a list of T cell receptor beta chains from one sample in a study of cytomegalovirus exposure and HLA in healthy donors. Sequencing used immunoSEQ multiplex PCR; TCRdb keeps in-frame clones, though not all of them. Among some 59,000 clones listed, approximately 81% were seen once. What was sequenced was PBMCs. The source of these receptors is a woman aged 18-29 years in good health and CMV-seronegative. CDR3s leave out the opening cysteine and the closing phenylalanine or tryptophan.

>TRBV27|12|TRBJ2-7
ASPEIPKIYEQY
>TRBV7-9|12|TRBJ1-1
ASTGGGKTLEAF
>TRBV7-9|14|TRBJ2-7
ASSLDHGGYLYEQY
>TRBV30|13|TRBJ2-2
AWRWRGRNTGELF
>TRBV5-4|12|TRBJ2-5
ASSLNPFGETQY
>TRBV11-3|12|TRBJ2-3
ASSLGGLTDTQY
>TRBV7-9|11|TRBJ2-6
ASPPGGANGLT
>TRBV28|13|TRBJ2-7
ASRNLGQGKPEQY
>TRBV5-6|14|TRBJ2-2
ASSPPGTGNTGELF
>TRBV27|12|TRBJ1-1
ASSAFRGNTEAF
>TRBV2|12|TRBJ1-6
ASSEWGENSPLH
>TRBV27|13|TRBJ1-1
ASSLSTGGIGEAF
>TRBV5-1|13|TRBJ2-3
ASSLTSGWGDTQY
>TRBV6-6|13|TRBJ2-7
ASSGSGGDLGKQY
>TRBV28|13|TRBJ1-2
ASSLGTGGAYGYT
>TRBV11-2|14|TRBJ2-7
ASSAQFVTGQYEQY
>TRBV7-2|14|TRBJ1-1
ASSLTGGAWNTEAF
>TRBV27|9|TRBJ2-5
ASSFRGEQY
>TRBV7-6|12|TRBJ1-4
ASSLGQGNEKLF
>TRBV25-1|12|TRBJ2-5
ASSDANKGETQY
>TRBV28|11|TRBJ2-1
ASSLQQDDEQF
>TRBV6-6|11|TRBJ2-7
ASSRDTPQEQY
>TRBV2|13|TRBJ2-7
ASSENGQGANEQY
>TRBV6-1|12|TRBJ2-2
ASRYRVFTGELF
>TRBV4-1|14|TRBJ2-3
ASSPEGLSHTDTQY
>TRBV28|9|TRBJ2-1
ASSPRQGQF
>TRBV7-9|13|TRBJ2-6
ASSLMGAGANGLT
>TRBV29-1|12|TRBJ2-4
SVEGWGTGNSQY
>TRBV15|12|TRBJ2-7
ATSRDRGRYEQY
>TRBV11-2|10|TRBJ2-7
ASRMTPGEQY
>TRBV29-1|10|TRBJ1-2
SVVFGLYGYT
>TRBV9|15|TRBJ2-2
ASSVGGLAYGTGELF
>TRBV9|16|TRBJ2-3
ASSGAGGPSGHTDTQY
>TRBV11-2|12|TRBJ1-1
ASSLVGSTTEAF
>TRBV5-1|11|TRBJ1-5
ASSLDSNQPRH
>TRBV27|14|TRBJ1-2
ASSSVSGTGGYGYT
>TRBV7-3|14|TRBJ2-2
ASSASRLRDTGELF
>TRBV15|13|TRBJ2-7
ATSRVGQGIDEQY
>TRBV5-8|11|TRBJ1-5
ASRKTGTQPQH
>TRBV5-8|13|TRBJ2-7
ASSLVLAGVVEQY
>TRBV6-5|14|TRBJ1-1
ASSSLGTGPNTEAF
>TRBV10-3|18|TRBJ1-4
AISDRRKLRQGALGEKLF
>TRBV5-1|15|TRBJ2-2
ASSLKVAETNTGELF
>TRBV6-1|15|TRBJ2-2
ASSEGPGGAYTGELF
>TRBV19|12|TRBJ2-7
ASNDRGSSYEQY
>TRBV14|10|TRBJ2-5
ASSQPEETQY
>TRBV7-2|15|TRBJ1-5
ASSPSAGTDSNQPQH
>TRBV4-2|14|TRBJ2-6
ASSQDGGAGANVLT
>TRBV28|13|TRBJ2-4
ASRDREGAKNIQY
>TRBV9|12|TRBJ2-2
ASSVATRGGELF
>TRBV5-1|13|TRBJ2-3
ASSIGQGSTDTQY
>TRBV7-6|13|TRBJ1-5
ASSPGTGGGQPQH
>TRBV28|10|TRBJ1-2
ASNAQGDGYT
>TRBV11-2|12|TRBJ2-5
ASSPPAGWETQY
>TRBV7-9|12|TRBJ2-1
ASSFGGRAAEQF
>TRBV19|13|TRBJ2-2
ASTRQGAITGELF
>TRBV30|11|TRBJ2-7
AWKLLSYYEQY
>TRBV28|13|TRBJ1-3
ASSLGQYSGNTIY
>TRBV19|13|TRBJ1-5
ASSIPGKPNQPQH